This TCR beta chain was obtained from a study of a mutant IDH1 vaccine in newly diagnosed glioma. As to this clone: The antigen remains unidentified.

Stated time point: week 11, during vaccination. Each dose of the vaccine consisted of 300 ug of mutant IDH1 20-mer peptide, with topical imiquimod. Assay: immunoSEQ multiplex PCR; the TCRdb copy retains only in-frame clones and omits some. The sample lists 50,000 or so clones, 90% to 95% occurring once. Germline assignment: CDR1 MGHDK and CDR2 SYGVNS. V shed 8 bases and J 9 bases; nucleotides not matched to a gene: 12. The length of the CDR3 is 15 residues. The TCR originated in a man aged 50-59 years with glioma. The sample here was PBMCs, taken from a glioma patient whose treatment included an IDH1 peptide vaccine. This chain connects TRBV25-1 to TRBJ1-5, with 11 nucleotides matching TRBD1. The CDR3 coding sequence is TGTGCCAGCGCAGACCTAGGGACAGGGGGTATGCCCCAGCATTTT. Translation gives CASADLGTGGMPQHF.